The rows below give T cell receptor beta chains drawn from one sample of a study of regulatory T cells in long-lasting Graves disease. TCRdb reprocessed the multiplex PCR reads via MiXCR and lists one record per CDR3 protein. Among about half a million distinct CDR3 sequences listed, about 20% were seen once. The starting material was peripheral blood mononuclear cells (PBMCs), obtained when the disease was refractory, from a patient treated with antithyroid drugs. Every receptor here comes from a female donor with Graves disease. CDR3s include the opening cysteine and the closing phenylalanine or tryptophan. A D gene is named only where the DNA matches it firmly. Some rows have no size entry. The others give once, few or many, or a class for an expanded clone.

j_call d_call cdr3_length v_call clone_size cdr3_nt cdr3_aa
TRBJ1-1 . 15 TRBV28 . TGTGCCAGCAGTTTATATTCCGGGGTGGGCACTGAAGCTTTCTTT CASSLYSGVGTEAFF
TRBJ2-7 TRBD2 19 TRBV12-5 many TGTGCTAGTGGTTTGGTACTGGAGACTAGCGGGACCAGCTCCTACGAGCAGTACTTC CASGLVLETSGTSSYEQYF
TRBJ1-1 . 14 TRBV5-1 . TGCGCCAGCAGCTTGGAGACAGTCAACACTGAAGCTTTCTTT CASSLETVNTEAFF
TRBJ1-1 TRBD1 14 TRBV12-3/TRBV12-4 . TGTGCCAGCAGAAGGACAGGGGCCGACACTGAAGCTTTCTTT CASRRTGADTEAFF
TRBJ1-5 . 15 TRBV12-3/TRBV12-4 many TGTGCCAGCAGTTTAGTAGGGGGACCCAATCAGCCCCAGCATTTT CASSLVGGPNQPQHF
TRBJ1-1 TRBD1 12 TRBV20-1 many TGCAGTGCTGAGAACAGGGGAACTGAAGCTTTCTTT CSAENRGTEAFF
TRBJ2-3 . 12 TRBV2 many TGTGCCAGCAGAAGTCACGTGGATACGCAGTATTTT CASRSHVDTQYF
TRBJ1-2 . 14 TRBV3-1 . TGTGCCAGCAGCCAAAGTCGAGGCGCCTATGGCTACACCTTC CASSQSRGAYGYTF
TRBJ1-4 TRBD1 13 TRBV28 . TGTGCCAGCAGTTTAAGGGGGCGGGAAAAACTGTTTTTT CASSLRGREKLFF
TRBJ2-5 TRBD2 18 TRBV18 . TGTGCCAGCTCACCCCTCGGACTAGCGGGGGGTCGCTTGGAGACCCAGTACTTC CASSPLGLAGGRLETQYF
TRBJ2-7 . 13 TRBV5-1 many TGCGCCAGCAGCTTGGGAGCGGTTTACGAGCAGTACTTC CASSLGAVYEQYF
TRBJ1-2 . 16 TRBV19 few TGTGCCATCCAAGAAGTAATGTGGAGTTTTAACTATGGCTACACCTTC CAIQEVMWSFNYGYTF
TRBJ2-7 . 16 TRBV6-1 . TGTGCCAGCAGGACGGGTAGGGCCGCTATCTCCTACGAGCAGTACTTC CASRTGRAAISYEQYF
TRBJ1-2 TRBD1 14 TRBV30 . TGTGCCTGGGATCCCGGACAGGGGGCATGGGGCTACACCTTC CAWDPGQGAWGYTF
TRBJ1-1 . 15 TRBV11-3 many TGTGCCAGCAGCTTAGCGGAGAAGCTGAACACTGAAGCTTTCTTT CASSLAEKLNTEAFF
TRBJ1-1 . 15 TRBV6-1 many TGTGCCAGCAGTGAATATGGACCTTTGGGCACTGAAGCTTTCTTT CASSEYGPLGTEAFF